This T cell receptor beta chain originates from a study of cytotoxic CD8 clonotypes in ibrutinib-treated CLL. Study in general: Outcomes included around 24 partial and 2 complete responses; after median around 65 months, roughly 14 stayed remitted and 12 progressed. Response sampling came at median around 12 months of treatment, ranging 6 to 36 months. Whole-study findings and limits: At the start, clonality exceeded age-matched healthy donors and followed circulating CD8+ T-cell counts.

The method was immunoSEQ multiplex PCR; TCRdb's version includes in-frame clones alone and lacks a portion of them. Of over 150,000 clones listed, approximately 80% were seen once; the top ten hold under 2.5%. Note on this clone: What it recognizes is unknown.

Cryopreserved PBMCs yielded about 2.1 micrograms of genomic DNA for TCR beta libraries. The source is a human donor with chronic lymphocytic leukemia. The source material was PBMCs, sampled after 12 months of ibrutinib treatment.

CDR3 sequence reads: CASSIWGGSYEQYF. In DNA form, the CDR3 reads TGTGCCAGTAGTATCTGGGGCGGCAGCTACGAGCAGTACTTC. The chain recombines TRBV19 with TRBJ2-7; D may be TRBD1 (5 bases). The CDR3 spans 14 residues. The germline V gene has CDR1 LNHDA and CDR2 SQIVND (reference sequence). V was trimmed by 3 bases and J by 3 bases, leaving 12 bases between them.